The present TCR beta chain was sequenced within a study of blood T cell repertoires in COVID-19. Study overall: PBMCs, B-cell-depleted T cells, or T cells provided the cDNA or gDNA that made up the material.

There are 10 residues in the CDR3. V lost 4 bases and J lost 5, with 6 bases in between. The germline V gene encodes CDR1 DFQATT and CDR2 SNEGSKA (reference sequence). In the original processing: Reference gene primer amplification yielded estimated nucleated cell counts. Some clones are missing from TCRdb's copy, which holds only in-frame ones; the method was immunoSEQ multiplex PCR. V and J calls plus clone size are reproduced from that table; the DNA served to infer D and trimming. The sample lists 20,000 to 30,000 clones, approximately 89% occurring once. The chain couples TRBV20-1 to TRBJ2-7; D unclear. The clonotype originates from a middle-aged man with active COVID-19. The sequenced material came from peripheral blood. The CDR3 region is CSAMAHEQYF. The CDR3 region has the DNA TGCAGTGCTATGGCCCACGAGCAGTACTTC.